The 27 T cell receptor beta chains in this list originate from one sample, sequenced in a study of blood T cell repertoires in COVID-19. This table comes from immunoSEQ multiplex PCR, and its TCRdb copy is limited to in-frame clones, with some not included. The sample shows about 170,000 clones, approximately 83% of them seen only once. Material for sequencing was peripheral blood. Receptors originate from a woman older than 75 with acute or convalescent COVID-19.

The chain joins TRBV5-6 to TRBJ2-5; perhaps TRBD2 as D (6 bases). The CDR3 spans 16 residues. The V end lost 7 bases, the J end lost 5 bases, and 24 bases lay between the germline ends. From germline, CDR1 is SGHDT and CDR2 YYEEEE. The CDR3: CASLRAAGSFWETQYF. In nucleotides, the CDR3 is TGTGCCAGCCTCAGGGCCGCGGGAAGTTTTTGGGAGACCCAGTACTTC.

This clone has only a few counts. CDR3 loop: CASSLTSGITGELFF. As DNA, the CDR3 is TGCGCCAGCAGCTTGACTAGCGGCATTACCGGGGAGCTGTTTTTT. V gene TRBV5-1 combines with J gene TRBJ2-2; 8 nucleotides agree with TRBD2. Looked up from germline, CDR1 is SGHRS and CDR2 is YFSETQ. J was trimmed by 5 bases and V by 1 base; bases with no gene match: 4. The CDR3 runs to 15 residues.

The J gene is TRBJ2-1, the V gene TRBV13; weak D call: TRBD2 (6 bases). Looked up from germline, CDR1 is PRHDT and CDR2 is FYEKMQ (reference sequence). The ends were cut back, 3 bases at V and 6 bases at J, with 15 bases in the middle. The CDR3 is 15 amino acids. The CDR3 here is CASSFGSSVANEQFF. CDR3 nucleotide sequence: TGTGCCAGCAGCTTTGGGTCTAGCGTTGCCAATGAGCAGTTCTTC.

As DNA, the CDR3 is TGTGCCAGCAGCTTGGTTCTAGGACAGAACACTGAAGCTTTCTTT. This gives the protein CASSLVLGQNTEAFF. The chain joins TRBV5-4 to TRBJ1-1, with D possibly being TRBD1 (5 bases). CDR3 length: 15 residues. V dropped 0 bases and J dropped 1 base, with 10 bases sitting between them. Germline V gives CDR1 SGHNT, CDR2 YYREEE (reference sequence).

The rearrangement uses TRBV11-3 and TRBJ2-1, with 9 bases identical to TRBD2. CDR1 SGHNT and CDR2 YENEEA come from the germline V gene. V lost 5 bases, J lost 3 bases, and 5 bases stayed unmatched. CDR3 length: 15 amino acids. CDR3 in DNA: TGTGCCAGCAGCCAGACTAGCGGAAACTACAATGAGCAGTTCTTC. This translates into CASSQTSGNYNEQFF.

This chain joins TRBV9 and TRBJ1-2, with unresolved D. CDR1 and CDR2 (germline): SGDLS, YYNGEE. The CDR3 extends over 16 amino acids. Trimming removed 1 base from V and 6 bases from J, with 19 bases in between. The CDR3 coding sequence is TGTGCCAGCAGCGTAAGCAGCAGGTGGGGAGGTAATGGCTACACCTTC. Protein: CASSVSSRWGGNGYTF.

The chain joins TRBV12-3 or TRBV12-4 to TRBJ2-2; D is unresolved. This CDR3 has 13 amino acids. V was cut by 3 bases and J by 5 bases, with 7 bases left in between. The CDR3 DNA sequence: TGTGCCAGCAGTTTTTCTGAGACCGGGGAGCTGTTTTTT. This encodes CASSFSETGELFF.

This clone has just one count. The rearrangement links TRBV4-3 to TRBJ1-1, with D perhaps TRBD1 (5 bases). The V gene's germline CDR1 is LGHNA and CDR2 YSLEER. The CDR3 spans 15 residues. The V end lost 4 bases, the J end lost 2 bases, and 14 bases lay between the germline ends. CDR3 nucleotides: TGCGCCAGCAGCCGATTTATACAGGCTAACACTGAAGCTTTCTTT. It specifies CASSRFIQANTEAFF.

The V gene is TRBV4-3, the J gene TRBJ2-7, with 9 bases aligning to TRBD2. The V and J ends lost 1 base and 2 bases, in that order; junction bases with no gene match: 6. The CDR3 is made up of 16 amino acids. The germline gives CDR1 LGHNA, CDR2 YSLEER. The CDR3 nucleotides read TGCGCCAGCAGCCAAGGAGTAGGACTAGCGACCTACGAGCAGTACTTC. This translates into CASSQGVGLATYEQYF.

This clone was picked up a small number of times. The chain combines TRBV6-5 with TRBJ1-1, with 8 bases matching TRBD1. This CDR3 comprises 15 residues. Germline V CDR1 and CDR2: MNHEY, SVGAGI. V gave up 2 bases and J gave up 6 bases; unmatched junction bases: 8. Here the CDR3 reads CASSYGTGSRSEAFF. For the CDR3, the DNA is TGTGCCAGCAGTTACGGGACAGGTTCGAGGTCTGAAGCTTTCTTT.

V usage is TRBV18 and J usage is TRBJ1-6, with a tentative D call TRBD1 (5 bases). Deletions cut 3 bases from V and 7 bases from J, with 7 bases between. The CDR3 covers 13 residues. In germline, CDR1 is KGHSH, CDR2 LQKENI. CDR3 nucleotide sequence: TGTGCCAGCTCACCTGACAGAAATTCACCCCTCCACTTT. This translates into CASSPDRNSPLHF.

The table lists this clone with a count of one. The chain carries TRBV5-1 and TRBJ1-2; D is possibly TRBD1 (6 bases). CDR3 length: 13 residues. Germline V gene lookup returns CDR1 SGHRS and CDR2 YFSETQ. Trimming took 4 bases from V and 1 from J, leaving 8 bases between them. CDR3 DNA: TGCGCCAGCAGCCGGACAGTTAACTATGGCTACACCTTC. This encodes CASSRTVNYGYTF.

This clone is a singleton in its sample. V usage is TRBV5-1 and J usage is TRBJ2-7; 11 positions match TRBD2. Trimming removed 0 bases from V and 11 bases from J; junction bases left unmatched: 7. The CDR3 has 14 residues. CDR1 is SGHRS and CDR2 is YFSETQ in the germline V gene. The DNA for the CDR3 is TGCGCCAGCAGCTTGGCTCTAGCGGGAGGAGACGAGTACTTC. Translated, it gives CASSLALAGGDEYF.

The chain uses TRBV19 and TRBJ1-3; D gene ambiguous. CDR1 is LNHDA and CDR2 is SQIVND in the germline V gene (reference sequence). The CDR3 extends over 17 amino acids. Trimming removed 5 bases from V and 0 bases from J, with 17 bases in between. DNA of the CDR3: TGTGCCAGTAGTCCTTCCGCTCCTACCGACTCTGGAAACACCATATATTTT. Protein sequence: CASSPSAPTDSGNTIYF.

The chain has TRBV27 and TRBJ1-2, with 7 bases that match TRBD1. Looked up from germline, CDR1 is MNHEY and CDR2 is SMNVEV (reference sequence). This CDR3 comprises 13 residues. The V segment lost 8 bases and the J segment 0 bases; nucleotides outside the gene matches: 3. The chain's CDR3 is CASSGTANYGYTF. In DNA form, the CDR3 reads TGTGCCAGCTCCGGGACAGCTAACTATGGCTACACCTTC.

The J gene is TRBJ1-5, the V gene TRBV19; TRBD1 is a possible D gene (6 bases). This CDR3 is built from 15 residues. Trimming stripped 6 bases from V and 4 bases from J, with 16 bases between. Germline-derived CDR1 and CDR2 are LNHDA and SQIVND (reference sequence). For the CDR3, the DNA is TGTGCCAGTAGGGTCTCCGGACAGTCGAATCAGCCCCAGCATTTT. Residues: CASRVSGQSNQPQHF.

This sequence joins TRBV10-3 and TRBJ2-3, with 7 positions matching TRBD2. This CDR3 spans 15 amino acids. J gave up 4 bases and V 2 bases, and 6 bases lay outside the gene matches. CDR1 ENHRY and CDR2 SYGVKD come from the germline V gene. In DNA form, the CDR3 reads TGTGCCATCAGTGAGGGGAGGGGAGACTCAGATACGCAGTATTTT. The encoded protein is CAISEGRGDSDTQYF.

The V and J genes are TRBV18 and TRBJ2-3; TRBD2 agrees at 11 bases. The CDR3 extends over 17 amino acids. CDR1 and CDR2 from the germline V gene are KGHSH and LQKENI. Trimming at V came to 4 bases and at J to 2 bases, leaving 8 bases not matched to a gene. In DNA, the CDR3 is TGTGCCAGCTCACTTTCCGGGACTAGCGGTTCCACAGATACGCAGTATTTT. Translation gives CASSLSGTSGSTDTQYF.

This clone was recorded a few times. The chain joins TRBV27 to TRBJ2-2, with 10 bases identical to TRBD2. The CDR3 contains 18 residues. From germline, CDR1 is MNHEY and CDR2 SMNVEV (reference sequence). V gave up 6 bases and J gave up 4 bases; unmatched junction bases: 14. The CDR3 here is CASSRGRIAGGGTGELFF. The CDR3 DNA reads as TGTGCCAGCAGCCGGGGTCGGATAGCGGGAGGCGGCACCGGGGAGCTGTTTTTT.

Notes on this clone: An end of the junction differs from the germline gene, which may be a read error. The genes are TRBV5-5 and TRBJ2-7, with 9 bases identical to TRBD2. The CDR3 runs to 15 residues. Per the germline V gene, CDR1 is SGHKS and CDR2 is YYEKEE (reference sequence). CDR3 residues: CARSRGGGPSYEQYF. In nucleotides, the CDR3 is TGTGCCCGCAGCCGCGGGGGGGGGCCCTCCTACGAGCAGTACTTC.

The chain carries TRBV6-1 and TRBJ1-5; the D gene is possibly TRBD1 (5 bases). Trimming pared 2 bases from V and 2 bases from J, leaving 10 bases between. The length of the CDR3 is 15 residues. Germline loops: CDR1 MNHNS, CDR2 SASEGT. CDR3 residues: CASSEIWGGNQPQHF. The CDR3 DNA reads TGTGCCAGCAGTGAAATTTGGGGGGGCAATCAGCCCCAGCATTTT.

The CDR3 loop reads CASSPGGLVTDTQYF. The CDR3 DNA is TGTGCCAGCAGCCCCGGGGGGCTAGTCACAGATACGCAGTATTTT. The V and J genes are TRBV6-5 and TRBJ2-3, with D tentatively TRBD2 (7 bases). Germline values: CDR1 MNHEY, CDR2 SVGAGI. This CDR3 has 15 amino acids. V was cut by 6 bases and J by 2 bases, with 15 bases left in between.

V is TRBV9 and J is TRBJ1-3; TRBD1 agrees at 10 bases. V dropped 0 bases and J dropped 2; count of bases not matched to a gene: 8. This CDR3 contains 18 residues. The germline V gene encodes CDR1 SGDLS and CDR2 YYNGEE. CDR3 nucleotide sequence: TGTGCCAGCAGCGTAGCGGAGGGACAGGGGTTGACTGGAAACACCATATATTTT. It yields the protein CASSVAEGQGLTGNTIYF.

CDR3 in DNA: TGTGCCAGCAGCCAAGAAGGCCCCCTAGCGGGAGTAAATGAGCAGTTCTTC. This sequence encodes CASSQEGPLAGVNEQFF. The chain has TRBV3-1 (or the pseudogene TRBV3-2) and TRBJ2-1, with 10 positions matching TRBD2. V dropped 0 bases and J dropped 7; count of bases not matched to a gene: 9. CDR3 size: 17 residues. CDR1 is LGHDT and CDR2 is YNNKEL in the germline V gene (reference sequence).

V usage is TRBV6-2 or TRBV6-3 and J usage is TRBJ2-1; 11 bases line up with TRBD2. Unmatched junction bases numbered 9, after V lost 0 bases and J lost 5 bases. The CDR3 runs to 18 residues. The germline V gene encodes CDR1 MNHEY and CDR2 SVGEGT. CDR3 coding DNA: TGTGCCAGCAGTTACTCGTTACTAGCGGGAGTTTCGCACAATGAGCAGTTCTTC. It is translated as CASSYSLLAGVSHNEQFF.

The genes are TRBV5-1 and TRBJ2-7, with 7 nucleotides matching TRBD1. Trimming cost V 4 bases and J 5 bases; bases outside gene matches: 12. Germline values: CDR1 SGHRS, CDR2 YFSETQ. The CDR3 runs 15 residues. The CDR3 coding sequence is TGCGCCAGCAGCCGGGACAGACCCTCCTTCAACGAGCAGTACTTC. It translates to CASSRDRPSFNEQYF.

The rearrangement joins TRBV6-6 to TRBJ1-4; tentative D call: TRBD1 (5 bases). Germline V gene data show CDR1 as MNHNY and CDR2 as SVGAGI (reference sequence). The CDR3 consists of 15 residues. Deletions cut 0 bases from V and 8 bases from J, with 13 bases between. DNA of the CDR3: TGTGCCAGCAGTTACTCGACGACAGACGGGGAAAAACTGTTTTTT. Translating gives CASSYSTTDGEKLFF.